This T cell receptor (beta chain) is drawn from a study of Siglec-9 on CD8 T cells in melanoma. Clones were read by immunoSEQ multiplex PCR, and TCRdb kept only the in-frame ones, dropping some. The top ten hold approximately 5% of the sample, which has about 30,000 clones, 80% seen once. For this clone: The antigen remains unidentified.

Deletions cut 4 bases from V and 6 bases from J, with 25 bases between. Germline lookup yields CDR1 SGDLS and CDR2 YYNGEE. The CDR3 runs to 17 residues. Study-level findings and limits: An effector memory CD8+ subset marked by Siglec-9 reportedly appeared to gather in melanoma.

This receptor was taken from a human donor in good health. Sequencing was done on a sample of Siglec-9- CD8+ T cells sorted from blood. The gene calls are TRBV9 and TRBJ1-2; perhaps TRBD1 as D (5 bases). The CDR3 here is CASSSPERREGTDGYTF. The CDR3 DNA reads TGTGCCAGCAGCTCGCCCGAAAGGAGGGAGGGGACCGATGGCTACACCTTC.